This T cell receptor beta chain is drawn from a study of regulatory T cells in long-lasting Graves disease listed by TCRdb under 2021. Study-level background: Persistent Graves' disease meant more than 5 years of antithyroid drug treatment with TSH receptor autoantibodies that stayed positive. In the clinical cohort, patients with persistent Graves' disease had used antithyroid drugs for an average of around 9.3 years. A total of 33 samples were covered by TCR sequencing, comprising approximately 13 persistent and around 20 newly diagnosed Graves' disease patients. The study was conducted in China and was registered as a clinical trial. This study used TCR sequencing and RNA sequencing of peripheral blood to compare persistent Graves' disease patients against newly diagnosed Graves' disease patients. Overall study results and their limits: As a limitation, the authors acknowledged that the small sample size may reduce accuracy. Compared with newly diagnosed patients, persistent Graves' disease patients had lower TCR Shannon entropy and fewer highly expanded clones, which suggests clonal expansion. Only the TCR beta chain was sequenced and analyzed. Only peripheral blood was studied, because thyroid tissue, the primary lesion, was inaccessible. Persistent patients shared more public clonotypes among themselves (roughly 2,700) than newly diagnosed patients did (more than 850). Preferential use of TRBV28, TRBJ1-2 and TRBJ2-5 was observed in persistent disease, whereas TRBV20-1 and TRBJ2-1 were favored in newly diagnosed disease.

This clonotype was detected a few times. The clone's antigen remains unknown. Base qualities are not provided; no much larger clone lies one nucleotide away. Library prep was done by multiplex PCR. These reads were obtained on an Illumina HiSeq 4000. CDR3 regions were amplified by Arm-PCR with iRepertoire HTBI primers to construct TCR beta libraries. Before sequencing, the PCR products went through gel purification. As for the original processing: A total of under 80 TRBV and 14 TRBJ segments were identified across samples and were used for gene usage analysis of CDR3 amino acid clonotypes. COPE and FqMerger were used to merge filtered high-quality paired reads into contigs. BLAST was used to align contigs to IMGT TRBV, TRBD and TRBJ reference genes, with CDR3 defined following IMGT. Clonotypes above 0.1% frequency were classified as highly expanded clones. Repertoire diversity was measured by Shannon entropy, and V-J evenness by the Gini coefficient. A clonotype found in more than one individual was treated as public. In TCRdb, the public reads were trimmed at Q25 with fastp and aligned with MiXCR, with productive beta chains retained. Each record represents a unique CDR3 protein, reported with the most common genes and DNA among its rows. The V and J calls were not made by the authors but by TCRdb's processing. The sample includes 400,000 to 600,000 distinct CDR3 sequences, with 20% to 25% observed a single time. The top ten constitute roughly 7% of the sample.

From the germline V gene (reference sequence), CDR1 is SEHNR and CDR2 is FQNEAQ. Deletion took 5 bases off V and 0 bases off J, with a span of 11 bases between the germline ends. Reading from cysteine to phenylalanine, the CDR3 counts 15 amino acids. CDR3 DNA is the only sequence kept; it has 45 bases, read in frame from the first base. The time point label on this specimen signifies: persistent/refractory GD, antithyroid drugs over 5 years with positive TRAb. For both TCR sequencing and RNA sequencing, RNA was extracted from PBMCs using TRIzol. The diagnosis of Graves' disease followed American Thyroid Association guidelines. Patients were recruited from an endocrinology department in Xi'an, China. Each patient gave approximately 10 milliliters of peripheral blood, collected in an EDTA anticoagulant tube. Ficoll Paque Plus density gradient separation was used to isolate PBMCs, and no additional T cell sorting was done. An Agilent 2100 Bioanalyzer and agarose gel were used to assess RNA quality, and a NanoDrop 2000 was used to measure RNA concentration.

The chain is made from TRBV7-9 and TRBJ1-3, with no confident D gene call. The sequences come from peripheral blood mononuclear cells (PBMCs), collected when the disease was refractory, from a patient treated with antithyroid drugs. This sequence originates from a female donor with Graves disease. The encoded CDR3 is CASSLGRISGNTIYF. In nucleotides, the sequence is TGTGCCAGCAGCCTCGGACGGATCTCTGGAAACACCATATATTTT.